This entry features one T cell receptor (beta chain) sequence. This clonotype was observed a few times. No cognate antigen has been identified for it. No quality values exist for individual bases; no much larger clone is one base distant. The library was produced with PCR. For sequencing, an Illumina HiSeq 2500 was employed. Molecular barcoding was employed in the preparation of TCR libraries, with unique molecular identifiers being used to normalize TCRbeta repertoire quantification. Using fastp at Q25 and MiXCR, TCRdb reprocessed the public reads and kept productive beta chains. Rows merge per CDR3 protein into single entries with the most common DNA and genes. Recorded for this sample are hundreds of thousands of distinct CDR3 sequences; around 13% of them occurred a single time. The leading ten clones occupy roughly 0.84% of the sample. This sample was taken from a study of T-cell reconstitution after alpha-beta-depleted transplantation in children (TCRdb year 2016). As for the study more broadly: Using TCR repertoire profiling, the study quantitatively followed how T-cell immune reconstitution unfolded in children after TCRalphabeta/CD19-depleted allogeneic hematopoietic cell transplantation. Here is what the overall study found, with its caveats: The frequencies of hyperexpanded clones fell over the following months, and after one year, T-cell counts and TCRbeta diversity were mostly attributed to newly produced T cells. The high TCRbeta diversity at day 60 in some patients was ascribed to recipient T cells and intrathymic progenitors that had survived conditioning. About two months after transplant, the apparently early recovery of alphabetaT-cell counts reportedly depended on just several hundred clones that had expanded rapidly and came from non-depleted graft cells.

After removal of 5 bases from V and 0 bases from J, the junction retains 7 bases not matched to a gene. From its cysteine to its phenylalanine, the CDR3 spans 16 amino acids. Here the CDR3 DNA is all that survives: 48 bases in frame from base 1. Reading the label with the study, this specimen's treatment or condition is: allogeneic hematopoietic cell transplantation with graft depleted of TCRalphabeta T cells and CD19 B cells. Transplant recipients were children who received TCRalphabeta/CD19-depleted allogeneic hematopoietic cell grafts. The clonotype originates from a girl aged 2 to 9 with congenital amegakaryocytic thrombocytopenia, due to receive a stem cell transplant. The V gene is TRBV12-3 or TRBV12-4 and the J gene is TRBJ2-4; 7 junctional bases match TRBD1. The sequenced sample was PBMCs, obtained before TCRalphabeta/CD19-depleted stem cell transplant. The DNA reads TGTGCCAGCAGTCCGAGGGACAGCCTAGCCAAAAACATTCAGTACTTC. Translation gives CASSPRDSLAKNIQYF.